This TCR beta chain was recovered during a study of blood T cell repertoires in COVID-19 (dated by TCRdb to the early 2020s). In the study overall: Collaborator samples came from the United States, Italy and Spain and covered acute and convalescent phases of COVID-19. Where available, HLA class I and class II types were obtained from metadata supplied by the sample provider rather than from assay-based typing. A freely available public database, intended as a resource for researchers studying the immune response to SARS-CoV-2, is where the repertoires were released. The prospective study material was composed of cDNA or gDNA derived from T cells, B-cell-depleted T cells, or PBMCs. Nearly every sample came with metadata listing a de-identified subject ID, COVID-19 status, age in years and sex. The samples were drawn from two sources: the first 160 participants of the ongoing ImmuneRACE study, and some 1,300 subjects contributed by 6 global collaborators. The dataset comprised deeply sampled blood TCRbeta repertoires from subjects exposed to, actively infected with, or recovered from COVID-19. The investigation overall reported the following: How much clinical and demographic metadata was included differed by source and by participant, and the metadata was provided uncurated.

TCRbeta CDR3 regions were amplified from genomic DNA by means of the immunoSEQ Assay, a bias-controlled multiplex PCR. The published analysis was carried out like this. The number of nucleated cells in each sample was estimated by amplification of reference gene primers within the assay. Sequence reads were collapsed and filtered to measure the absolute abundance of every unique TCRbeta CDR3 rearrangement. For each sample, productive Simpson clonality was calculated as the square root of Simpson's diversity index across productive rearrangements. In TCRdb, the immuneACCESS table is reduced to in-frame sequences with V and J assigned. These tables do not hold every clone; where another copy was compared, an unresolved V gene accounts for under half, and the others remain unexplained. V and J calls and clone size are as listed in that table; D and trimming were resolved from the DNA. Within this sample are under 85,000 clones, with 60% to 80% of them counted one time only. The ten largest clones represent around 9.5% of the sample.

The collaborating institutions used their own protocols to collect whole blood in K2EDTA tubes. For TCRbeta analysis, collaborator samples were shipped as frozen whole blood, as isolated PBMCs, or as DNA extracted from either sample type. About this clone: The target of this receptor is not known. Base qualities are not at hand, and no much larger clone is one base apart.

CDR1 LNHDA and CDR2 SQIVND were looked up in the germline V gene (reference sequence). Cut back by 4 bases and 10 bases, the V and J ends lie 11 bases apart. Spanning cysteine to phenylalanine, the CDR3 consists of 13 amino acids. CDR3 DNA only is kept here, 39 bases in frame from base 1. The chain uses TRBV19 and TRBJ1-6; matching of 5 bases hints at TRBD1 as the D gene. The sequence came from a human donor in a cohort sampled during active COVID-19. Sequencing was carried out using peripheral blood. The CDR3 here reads CASSKDSASPLHF. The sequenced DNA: TGTGCCAGTAGTAAAGACAGCGCATCACCCCTCCACTTT. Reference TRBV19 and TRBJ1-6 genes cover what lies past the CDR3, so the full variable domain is DGGITQSPKYLFRKEGQNVTLSCEQNLNHDAMYWYRQDPGQGLRLIYYSQIVNDFQKGDIAEGYSVSREKKESFPLTVTSAQKNPTAFYLCASSKDSASPLHFGNGTRLTVT.